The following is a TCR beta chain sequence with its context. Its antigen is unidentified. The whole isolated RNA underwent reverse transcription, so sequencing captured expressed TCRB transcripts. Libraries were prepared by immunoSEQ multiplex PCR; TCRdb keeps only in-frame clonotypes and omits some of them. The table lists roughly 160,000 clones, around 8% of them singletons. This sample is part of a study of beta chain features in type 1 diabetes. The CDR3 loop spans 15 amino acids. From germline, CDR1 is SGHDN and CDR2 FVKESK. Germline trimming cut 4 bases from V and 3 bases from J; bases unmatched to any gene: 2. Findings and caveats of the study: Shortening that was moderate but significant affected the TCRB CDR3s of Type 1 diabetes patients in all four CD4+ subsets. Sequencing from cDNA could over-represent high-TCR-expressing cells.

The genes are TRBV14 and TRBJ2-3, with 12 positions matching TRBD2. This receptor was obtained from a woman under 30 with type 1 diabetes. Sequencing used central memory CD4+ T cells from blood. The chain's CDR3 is CASSLGLAGTDTQYF. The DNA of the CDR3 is TGTGCCAGCAGCCTCGGACTAGCGGGAACAGATACGCAGTATTTT.